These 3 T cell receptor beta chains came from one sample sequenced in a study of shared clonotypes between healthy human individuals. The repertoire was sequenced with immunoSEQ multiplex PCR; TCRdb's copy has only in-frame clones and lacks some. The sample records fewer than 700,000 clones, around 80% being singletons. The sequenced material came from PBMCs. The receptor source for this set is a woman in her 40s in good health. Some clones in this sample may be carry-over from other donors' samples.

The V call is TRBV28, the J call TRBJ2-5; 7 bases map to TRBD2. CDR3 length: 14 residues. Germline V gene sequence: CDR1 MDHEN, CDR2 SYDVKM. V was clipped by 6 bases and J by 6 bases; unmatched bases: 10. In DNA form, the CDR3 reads TGTGCCAGCAGGGAAGCGGGAATGGGTAAGACCCAGTACTTC. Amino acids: CASREAGMGKTQYF.

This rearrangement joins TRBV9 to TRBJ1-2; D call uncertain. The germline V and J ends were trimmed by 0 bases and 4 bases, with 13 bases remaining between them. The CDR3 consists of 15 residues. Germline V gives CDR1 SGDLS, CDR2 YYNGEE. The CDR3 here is CASSVAGTLGYGYTF. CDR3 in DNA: TGTGCCAGCAGCGTAGCGGGCACCCTAGGCTATGGCTACACCTTC.

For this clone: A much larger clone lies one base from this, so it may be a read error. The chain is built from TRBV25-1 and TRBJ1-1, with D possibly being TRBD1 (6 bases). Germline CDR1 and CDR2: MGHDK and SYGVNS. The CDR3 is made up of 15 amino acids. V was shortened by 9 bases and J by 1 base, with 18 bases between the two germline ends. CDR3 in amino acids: CASIPGGAGNTEAFF. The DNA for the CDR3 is TGTGCCAGTATCCCTGGGGGCGCGGGGAACACTGAAGCTTTCTTT.